This record covers a single T cell receptor beta chain. As yet, its antigen is unknown. Here immunoSEQ multiplex PCR was the method, and the copy in TCRdb shows in-frame clones only, minus some. The table lists more than 95,000 clones, over 85% of them singletons. The sample originates from a study of OX40 agonist ivuxolimab in advanced cancers. Study-wide results and limits: Dosing at 0.1 to 3.0 mg/kg was accompanied by clonal expansion of CD4+ and CD8+ blood T cells by week 6.

Germline CDR1 reads SGHRS; CDR2 reads YFSETQ. V lost 2 bases and J lost 5, with 11 bases in between. This CDR3 contains 14 residues. J is TRBJ2-1 and V is TRBV5-1; weak D call: TRBD2 (6 bases). The specimen comprised CD4+ or CD8+ T cells sorted from blood, sampled in a trial of the OX40 agonist ivuxolimab. This receptor was obtained from an adult with an advanced solid tumor such as melanoma, head and neck, liver or kidney cancer. The CDR3 DNA is TGCGCCAGCAGCTTAGCTAGCGAAAACAATGAGCAGTTCTTC. Translation gives CASSLASENNEQFF.